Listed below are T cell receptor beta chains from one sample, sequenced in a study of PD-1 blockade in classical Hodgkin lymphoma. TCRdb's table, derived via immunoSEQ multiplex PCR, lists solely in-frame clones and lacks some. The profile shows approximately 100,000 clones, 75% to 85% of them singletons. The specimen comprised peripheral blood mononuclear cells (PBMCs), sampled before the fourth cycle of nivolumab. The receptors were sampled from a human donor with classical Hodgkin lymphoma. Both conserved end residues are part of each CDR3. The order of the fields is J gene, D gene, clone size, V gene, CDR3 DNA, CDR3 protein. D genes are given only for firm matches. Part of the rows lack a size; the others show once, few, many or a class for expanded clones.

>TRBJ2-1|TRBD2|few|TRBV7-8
TGTGCCAGCAGCTTAAAACGGCTAGCGGCCAAGAATGAGCAGTTCTTC
CASSLKRLAAKNEQFF
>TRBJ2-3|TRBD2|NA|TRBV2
TGTGCCAGCAGTGTCCGCGGGAGGGTTAGCACAGATACGCAGTATTTT
CASSVRGRVSTDTQYF
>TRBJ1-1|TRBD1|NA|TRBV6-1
TGTGCCAGCAGAGGACAGGGCTTGAACACTGAAGCTTTCTTT
CASRGQGLNTEAFF
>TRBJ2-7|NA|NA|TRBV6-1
TGTGCCAGCACGCCGGGCCCCTACGAGCAGTACTTC
CASTPGPYEQYF
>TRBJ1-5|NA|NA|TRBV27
TGTGCCAGCAGTTTAGCCGTGGGGCAGCCCCAGCATTTT
CASSLAVGQPQHF
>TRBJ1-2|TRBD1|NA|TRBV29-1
TGCAGCGTTAAAGACAGGGGGTCGTTTGGGTACACCTTC
CSVKDRGSFGYTF
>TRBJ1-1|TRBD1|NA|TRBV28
TGTGCCAGCAGTCCCACCGGGACAGGGGATCGCACTGAAGCTTTCTTT
CASSPTGTGDRTEAFF
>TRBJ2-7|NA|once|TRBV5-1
TGCGCCAGCAGCCTACCCAGTCACGAGCAGTACTTC
CASSLPSHEQYF
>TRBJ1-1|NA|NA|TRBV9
TGTGCCAGCAGCGCCTCCGGACTGCTGAACACTGAAGCTTTCTTT
CASSASGLLNTEAFF
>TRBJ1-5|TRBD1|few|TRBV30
TGTGCCTGGGGTGGGACAGGGAATCAGCCCCAGCATTTT
CAWGGTGNQPQHF
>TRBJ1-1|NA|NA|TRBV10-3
TGTGCCATCAGTGACGGGAGAAACTCTGAAGCTTTCTTT
CAISDGRNSEAFF
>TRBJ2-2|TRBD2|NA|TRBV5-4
TGTGCCAGCAGCTTGGGCCCTTTGCGGGAGAGGGGCGGGGAGCTGTTTTTT
CASSLGPLRERGGELFF
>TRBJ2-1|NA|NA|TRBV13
TGTGCCAGCAGCTCGGCCCTGGAAACCAATGAGCAGTTCTTC
CASSSALETNEQFF
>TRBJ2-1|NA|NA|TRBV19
TGTGCCAGTAGTATTACCGGGGGCAATGAGCAGTTCTTC
CASSITGGNEQFF